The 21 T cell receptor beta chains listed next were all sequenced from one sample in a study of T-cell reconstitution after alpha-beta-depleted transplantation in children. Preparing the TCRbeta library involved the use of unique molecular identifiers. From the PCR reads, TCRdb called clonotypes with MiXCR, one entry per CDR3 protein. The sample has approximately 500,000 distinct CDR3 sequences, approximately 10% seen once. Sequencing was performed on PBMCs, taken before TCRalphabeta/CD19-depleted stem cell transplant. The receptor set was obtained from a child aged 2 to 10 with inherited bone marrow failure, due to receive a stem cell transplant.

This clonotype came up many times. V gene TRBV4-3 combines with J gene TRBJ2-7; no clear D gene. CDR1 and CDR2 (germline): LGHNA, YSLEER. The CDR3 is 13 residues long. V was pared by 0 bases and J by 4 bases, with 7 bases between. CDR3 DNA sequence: TGCGCCAGCAGCCAAGACCTGCGTTACGAGCAGTACTTC. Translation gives CASSQDLRYEQYF.

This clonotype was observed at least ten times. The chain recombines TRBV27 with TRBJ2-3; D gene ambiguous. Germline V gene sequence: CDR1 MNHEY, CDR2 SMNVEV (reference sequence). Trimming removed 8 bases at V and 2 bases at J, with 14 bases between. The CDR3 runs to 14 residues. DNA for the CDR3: TGTGCCAGCCAGACGTCAGCCCTCACAGATACGCAGTATTTT. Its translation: CASQTSALTDTQYF.

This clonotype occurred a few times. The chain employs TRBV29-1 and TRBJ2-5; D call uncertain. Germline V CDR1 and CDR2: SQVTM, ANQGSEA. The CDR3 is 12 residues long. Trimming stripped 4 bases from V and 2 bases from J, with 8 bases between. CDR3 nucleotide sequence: TGCAGCGTTGGCCCCGGACAAGAGACCCAGTACTTC. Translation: CSVGPGQETQYF.

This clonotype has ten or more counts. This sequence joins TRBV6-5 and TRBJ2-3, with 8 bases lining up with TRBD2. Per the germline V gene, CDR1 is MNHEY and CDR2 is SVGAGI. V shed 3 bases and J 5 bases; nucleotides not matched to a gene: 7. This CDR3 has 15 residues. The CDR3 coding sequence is TGTGCCAGCAGTTATTATGCGGGAGGCAAAGATACGCAGTATTTT. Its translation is CASSYYAGGKDTQYF.

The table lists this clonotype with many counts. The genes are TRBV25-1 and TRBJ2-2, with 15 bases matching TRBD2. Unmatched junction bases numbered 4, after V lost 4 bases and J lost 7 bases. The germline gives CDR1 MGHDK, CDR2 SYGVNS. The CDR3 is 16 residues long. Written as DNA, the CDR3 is TGTGCCAGCAGTGCCCTGGGACTAGCGGGAGGCGGGGAGCTGTTTTTT. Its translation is CASSALGLAGGGELFF.

CDR3 DNA: TGTGCCAGCAGTTTATTGGGACAGGGGCTCTACGAGCAGTACTTC. It specifies CASSLLGQGLYEQYF. The chain links TRBV27 to TRBJ2-7; 10 bases agree with TRBD1. CDR1 MNHEY and CDR2 SMNVEV come from the germline V gene (reference sequence). The CDR3 is 15 residues long. V gave up 1 base and J gave up 3 bases; unmatched junction bases: 3.

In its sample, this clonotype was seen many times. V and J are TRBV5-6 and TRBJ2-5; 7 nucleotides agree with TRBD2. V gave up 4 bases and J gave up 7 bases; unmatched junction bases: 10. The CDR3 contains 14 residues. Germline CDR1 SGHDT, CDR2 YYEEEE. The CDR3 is CASSPGLAAGTQYF. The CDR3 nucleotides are TGTGCCAGCAGCCCGGGTCTAGCGGCGGGGACCCAGTACTTC.

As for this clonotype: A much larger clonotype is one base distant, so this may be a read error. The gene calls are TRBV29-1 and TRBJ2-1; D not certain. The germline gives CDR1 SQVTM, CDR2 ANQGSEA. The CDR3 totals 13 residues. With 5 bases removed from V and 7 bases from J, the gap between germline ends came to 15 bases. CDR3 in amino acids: CSVYKPRTNEQFF. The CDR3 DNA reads TGCAGCGTTTACAAACCGCGAACAAATGAGCAGTTCTTC.

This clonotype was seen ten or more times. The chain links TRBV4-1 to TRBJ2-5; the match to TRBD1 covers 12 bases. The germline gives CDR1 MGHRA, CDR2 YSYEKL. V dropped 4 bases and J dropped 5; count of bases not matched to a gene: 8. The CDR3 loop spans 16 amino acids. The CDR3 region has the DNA TGCGCCAGCAGCCCAACCGGGACAGGGGGCTTTGAGACCCAGTACTTC. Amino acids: CASSPTGTGGFETQYF.

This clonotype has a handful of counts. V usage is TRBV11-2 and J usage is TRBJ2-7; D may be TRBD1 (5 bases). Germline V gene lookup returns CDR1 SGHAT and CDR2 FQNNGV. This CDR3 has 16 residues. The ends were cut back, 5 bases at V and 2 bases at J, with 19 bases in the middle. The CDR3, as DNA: TGTGCCAGCAGCCCTAGGGGCTACCCGACTCCCTACGAGCAGTACTTC. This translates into CASSPRGYPTPYEQYF.

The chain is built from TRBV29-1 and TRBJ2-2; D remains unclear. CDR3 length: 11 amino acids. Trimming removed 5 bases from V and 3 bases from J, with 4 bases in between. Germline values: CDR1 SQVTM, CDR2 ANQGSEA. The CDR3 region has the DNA TGCAGCGTTCTCGACACCGGGGAGCTGTTTTTT. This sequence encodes CSVLDTGELFF.

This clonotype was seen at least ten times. CDR3: CASSSTGWHQPQHF. In nucleotides, the CDR3 is TGTGCCAGCAGTTCGACAGGGTGGCATCAGCCCCAGCATTTT. J is TRBJ1-5 and V is TRBV27, with 7 nucleotides matching TRBD1. This CDR3 spans 14 amino acids. Trimming cost V 4 bases and J 5 bases; bases outside gene matches: 5. CDR1 is MNHEY and CDR2 is SMNVEV in the germline V gene (reference sequence).

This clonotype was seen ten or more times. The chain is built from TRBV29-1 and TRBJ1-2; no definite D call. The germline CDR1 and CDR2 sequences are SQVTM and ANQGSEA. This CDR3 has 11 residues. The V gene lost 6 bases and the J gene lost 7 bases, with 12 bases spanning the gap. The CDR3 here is CSVGFRGGYTF. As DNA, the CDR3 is TGCAGCGTGGGCTTCAGAGGTGGCTACACCTTC. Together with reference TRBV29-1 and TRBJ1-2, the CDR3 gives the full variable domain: SAVISQKPSRDICQRGTSLTIQCQVDSQVTMMFWYRQQPGQSLTLIATANQGSEATYESGFVIDKFPISRPNLTFSTLTVSNMSPEDSSIYLCSVGFRGGYTFGSGTRLTVV.

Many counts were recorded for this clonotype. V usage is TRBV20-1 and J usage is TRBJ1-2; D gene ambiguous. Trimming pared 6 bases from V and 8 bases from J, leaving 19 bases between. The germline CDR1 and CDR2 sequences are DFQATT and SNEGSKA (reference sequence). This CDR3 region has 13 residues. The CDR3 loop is CSAQGPLVWGYTF. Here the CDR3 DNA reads TGCAGTGCGCAAGGGCCCTTGGTATGGGGCTACACCTTC.

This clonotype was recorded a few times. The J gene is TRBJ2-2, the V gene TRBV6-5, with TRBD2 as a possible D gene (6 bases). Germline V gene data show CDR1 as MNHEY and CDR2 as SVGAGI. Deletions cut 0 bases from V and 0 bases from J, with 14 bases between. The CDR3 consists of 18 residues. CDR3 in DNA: TGTGCCAGCAGTTACTCGATGGGGGGACCTACGAACACCGGGGAGCTGTTTTTT. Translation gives CASSYSMGGPTNTGELFF.

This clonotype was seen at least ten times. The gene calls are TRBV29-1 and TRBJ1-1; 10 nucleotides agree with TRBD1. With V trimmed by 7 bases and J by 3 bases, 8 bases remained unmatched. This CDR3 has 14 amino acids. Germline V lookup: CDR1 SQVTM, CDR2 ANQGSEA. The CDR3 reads CSASGQGGDTEAFF. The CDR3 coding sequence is TGCAGCGCCTCCGGACAGGGGGGAGACACTGAAGCTTTCTTT.

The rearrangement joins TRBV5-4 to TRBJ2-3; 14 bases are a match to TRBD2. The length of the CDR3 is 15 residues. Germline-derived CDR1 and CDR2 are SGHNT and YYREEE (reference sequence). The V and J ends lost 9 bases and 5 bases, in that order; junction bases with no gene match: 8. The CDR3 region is CAMSLTSGRGDTQYF. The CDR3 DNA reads TGTGCCATGAGCTTGACTAGCGGGAGGGGAGATACGCAGTATTTT.

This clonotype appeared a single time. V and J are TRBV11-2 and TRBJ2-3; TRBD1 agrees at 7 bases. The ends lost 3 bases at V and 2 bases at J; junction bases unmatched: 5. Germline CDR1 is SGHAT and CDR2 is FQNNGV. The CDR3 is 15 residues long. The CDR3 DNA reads TGTGCCAGCAGCTTGTTCCAGGGGGTCACAGATACGCAGTATTTT. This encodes CASSLFQGVTDTQYF. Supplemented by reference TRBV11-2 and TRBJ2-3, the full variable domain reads EAGVAQSPRYKIIEKRQSVAFWCNPISGHATLYWYQQILGQGPKLLIQFQNNGVVDDSQLPKDRFSAERLKGVDSTLKIQPAKLEDSAVYLCASSLFQGVTDTQYFGPGTRLTVL.

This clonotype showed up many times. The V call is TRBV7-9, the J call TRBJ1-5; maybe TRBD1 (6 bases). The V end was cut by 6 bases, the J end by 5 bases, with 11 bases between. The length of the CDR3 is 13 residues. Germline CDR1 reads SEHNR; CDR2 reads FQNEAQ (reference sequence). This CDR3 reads CASSSYRDQPQHF. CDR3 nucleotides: TGTGCCAGCAGTTCTTACAGGGATCAGCCCCAGCATTTT.

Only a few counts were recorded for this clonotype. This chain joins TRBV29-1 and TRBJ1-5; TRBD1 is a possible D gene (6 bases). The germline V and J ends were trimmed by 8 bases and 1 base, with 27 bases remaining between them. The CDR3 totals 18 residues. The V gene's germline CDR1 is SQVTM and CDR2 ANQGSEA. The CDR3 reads CSPLKQGGEEGSNQPQHF. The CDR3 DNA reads TGCAGCCCACTCAAACAAGGGGGGGAAGAGGGAAGCAATCAGCCCCAGCATTTT.

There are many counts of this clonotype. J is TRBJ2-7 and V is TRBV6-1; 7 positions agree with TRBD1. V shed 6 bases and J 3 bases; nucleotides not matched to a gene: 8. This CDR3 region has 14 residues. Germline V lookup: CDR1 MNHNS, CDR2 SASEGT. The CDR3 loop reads CASSTTQGVYEQYF. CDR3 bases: TGTGCCAGCAGCACCACCCAGGGGGTCTACGAGCAGTACTTC.